The sequence of this T cell receptor beta chain was determined in a study of T cell responses to AZD1222 COVID-19 vaccine. Data came from immunoSEQ multiplex PCR; TCRdb stores just in-frame clones and leaves some out. This sample has around 150,000 clones, with 85% to 95% found just once. The CDR3 extends over 12 amino acids. V gave up 10 bases and J gave up 4 bases, with 13 bases separating them. Germline V gene sequence: CDR1 MDHEN, CDR2 SYDVKM. Sequencing was performed on peripheral blood, taken on day 0 of AZD1222 vaccination. The genes are TRBV28 and TRBJ1-2, with D maybe TRBD1 (6 bases). The sequence came from an adult in good health. The CDR3 DNA is TGTGCCATAGCACAGGGATCCTATGGCTACACCTTC. Amino acids: CAIAQGSYGYTF.